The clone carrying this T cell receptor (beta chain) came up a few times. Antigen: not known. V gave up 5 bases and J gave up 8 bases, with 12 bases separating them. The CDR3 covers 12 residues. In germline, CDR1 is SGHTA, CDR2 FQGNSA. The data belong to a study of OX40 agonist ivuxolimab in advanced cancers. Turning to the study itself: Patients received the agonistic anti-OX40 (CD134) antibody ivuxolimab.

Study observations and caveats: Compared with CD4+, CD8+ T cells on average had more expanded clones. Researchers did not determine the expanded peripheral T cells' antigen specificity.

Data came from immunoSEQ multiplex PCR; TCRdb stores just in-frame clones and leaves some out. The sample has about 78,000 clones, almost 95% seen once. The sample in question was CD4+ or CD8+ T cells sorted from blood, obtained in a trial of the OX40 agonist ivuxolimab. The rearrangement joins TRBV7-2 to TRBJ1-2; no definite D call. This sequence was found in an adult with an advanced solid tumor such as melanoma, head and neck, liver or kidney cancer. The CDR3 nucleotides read TGTGCCAGCAGCCGACACCGAGAGGGCTACACCTTC. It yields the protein CASSRHREGYTF.